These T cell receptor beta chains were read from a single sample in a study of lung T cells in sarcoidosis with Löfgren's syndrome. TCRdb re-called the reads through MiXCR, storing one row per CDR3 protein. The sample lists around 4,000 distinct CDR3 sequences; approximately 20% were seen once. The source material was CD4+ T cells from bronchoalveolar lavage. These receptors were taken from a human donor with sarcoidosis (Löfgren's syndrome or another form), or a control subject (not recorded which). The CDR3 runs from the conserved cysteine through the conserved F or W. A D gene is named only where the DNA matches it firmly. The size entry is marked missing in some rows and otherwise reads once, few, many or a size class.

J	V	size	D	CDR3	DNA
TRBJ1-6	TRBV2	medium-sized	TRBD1	CASSVQGRTSPLHF	TGTGCCAGCAGTGTACAGGGGAGGACTTCACCCCTCCACTTT
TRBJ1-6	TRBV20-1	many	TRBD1	CGARGDDRAGHSYNSPLHF	TGCGGTGCTAGAGGTGACGACAGGGCAGGGCACTCCTATAATTCACCCCTCCACTTT
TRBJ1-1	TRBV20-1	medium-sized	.	CSARDGGQSTEAFF	TGCAGTGCTAGAGATGGGGGGCAGAGCACTGAAGCTTTCTTT
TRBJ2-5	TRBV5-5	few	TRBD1	CASSVTGGRETQYF	TGTGCCAGCAGCGTGACAGGGGGGAGAGAGACCCAGTACTTC
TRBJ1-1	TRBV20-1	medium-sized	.	CSAPSARGTEAFF	TGCAGTGCTCCCTCCGCCCGAGGTACTGAAGCTTTCTTT
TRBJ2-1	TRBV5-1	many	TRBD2	CASSLGSGGAEQFF	TGCGCCAGCAGCTTGGGGAGCGGGGGGGCGGAGCAGTTCTTC
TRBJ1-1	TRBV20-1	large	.	CSARQARTVNTEAFF	TGCAGTGCCCGACAGGCCCGGACAGTGAACACTGAAGCTTTCTTT
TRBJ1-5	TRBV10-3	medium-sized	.	CAISEYGDQPQHF	TGTGCCATCAGTGAATACGGAGATCAGCCCCAGCATTTT
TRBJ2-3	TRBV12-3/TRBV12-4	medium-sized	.	CASTLRGVGTDTQYF	TGTGCCAGCACCCTACGGGGCGTCGGCACAGATACGCAGTATTTT
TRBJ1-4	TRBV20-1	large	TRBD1	CSAREGASEKLFF	TGCAGTGCTAGGGAGGGGGCAAGTGAAAAACTGTTTTTT
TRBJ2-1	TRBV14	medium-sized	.	CASSQDRDGVEQFF	TGTGCCAGCAGCCAAGATCGGGACGGGGTTGAGCAGTTCTTC
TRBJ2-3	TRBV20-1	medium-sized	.	CSARRWDVTQYF	TGCAGTGCGCGCAGGTGGGATGTTACGCAGTATTTT
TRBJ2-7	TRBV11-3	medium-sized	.	CASSLGIGLSGTYEQYF	TGTGCCAGCAGCTTAGGGATCGGACTAAGCGGCACCTACGAGCAGTACTTC
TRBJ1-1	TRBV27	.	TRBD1	CASSPYPGQRSTEAFF	TGTGCCAGCAGTCCCTATCCGGGACAGAGGAGCACTGAAGCTTTCTTT
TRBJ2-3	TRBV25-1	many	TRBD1	CASSRTGPTDTQYF	TGTGCCAGCAGTCGGACAGGGCCCACAGATACGCAGTATTTT
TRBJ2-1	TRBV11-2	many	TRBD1	CASSRPSGTDYNEQFF	TGTGCCAGCAGCCGACCTTCCGGGACAGACTACAATGAGCAGTTCTTC